This TCR beta chain was identified in a study of T cell repertoires in cytomegalovirus infection. The overall study: Evidence of both CMV infection and a matching HLA type came from public TCR beta signatures.

CDR1 and CDR2 (germline): SGHAT, FQNNGV. The V end was cut by 9 bases, the J end by 8 bases, with 20 bases between. The CDR3 spans 14 residues. In TCRdb, the reads were re-called with MiXCR into one record per CDR3 protein. Of about 770,000 distinct CDR3 sequences in the sample, just under 30% were seen once. This clonotype has only a few counts. The antigen is unknown. The TCR originated in a human donor in good health (CMV status not recorded). Some clones in this sample may be carry-over from other donors' samples. The rearrangement joins TRBV11-2 to TRBJ2-1, with D uncertain. The sample here was cultured CD8+ T cells from PBMCs, taken from culture after CMV antigen stimulation. The CDR3 region is CASPDPELPYEQFF. CDR3 in DNA: TGTGCCAGTCCGGATCCCGAGTTACCCTATGAGCAGTTCTTC.